This T cell receptor (beta chain) derives from a study of cytomegalovirus exposure and HLA in healthy donors. Findings and caveats of the study: Sequences of the TCR beta chain were said to predict the HLA-A and HLA-B alleles of most subjects accurately. A missense DCLRE1C variant was associated with V- and J-gene trimming of TCR beta chains in a later analysis, and an independent cohort replicated the association. With high specificity and sensitivity, the classifier reportedly diagnosed cytomegalovirus status.

About this clone itself: The antigen is unknown. Other DNA sequences in this sample translate to the same CDR3.

The CDR3 has 14 residues. V dropped 4 bases and J dropped 0; count of bases not matched to a gene: 3. CDR1 and CDR2 (germline): SGHNT, YYREEE (reference sequence). It was with 60 Vbeta and 13 Jbeta primers that the PCR ran. Repertoires were generated with immunoSEQ multiplex PCR, while TCRdb's copy carries only in-frame clones and drops some. This sample yields roughly 200,000 clones, of which 79% are seen a single time; about 4.4% belongs to the top ten. Sequencing was performed on PBMCs. The V and J genes are TRBV5-4 and TRBJ1-1, with 7 nucleotides matching TRBD1. This receptor was identified in a woman in her 30s in good health and CMV-seropositive. The CDR3 is CASSRQGLNTEAFF. The CDR3 DNA is TGTGCCAGCAGCAGACAGGGCTTGAACACTGAAGCTTTCTTT.